This is a list of T cell receptor beta chains from one sample in a study of blood T cell repertoires in COVID-19. Libraries were prepared by immunoSEQ multiplex PCR; TCRdb keeps only in-frame clonotypes and omits some of them. Counted here are 350,000 to 400,000 clones, approximately 90% occurring once; the ten biggest clones make up about 0.83%. Sequencing was carried out using PBMCs or T cells enriched from blood (not recorded which). These receptors came from a woman aged 40 to 50 who had been exposed to COVID-19. The CDR3 runs from the conserved cysteine through the conserved F or W. Each record gives: V gene, CDR3 protein.

TRBV5-3 | CARSLAVAGAYQETQYF
TRBV10-2 | CASRVLLTSGSTDTQYF
TRBV27 | CASRGGGGSPLHF
TRBV3-1/TRBV3-2 | CASFRGGGYTF
TRBV5-1 | CASSLEDRGRNTIYF
TRBV6-5 | CASSSPGGYTF
TRBV29-1 | CSVSWDREMAFF
TRBV3-1/TRBV3-2 | CASSQDLAGYNEQFF
TRBV18 | CASSPYGSSNQPQHF
TRBV7-8 | CASSLNRRGQGISSFYGYTF
TRBV21-1 | CASSKLEGQGYYNEQFF
TRBV27 | CASSLTFYEQYF